The source of this T cell receptor (beta chain) is a study of metastatic and nonmetastatic thyroid tumors. For the study at large: The study looked at repertoires side by side in blood and in tumor or nodule tissue from malignant and benign thyroid patients.

In this sample, this clone turned up a few times. Germline V lookup: CDR1 LNHNV, CDR2 YYDKDF (reference sequence). The CDR3 is made up of 15 amino acids. Trimming pared 6 bases from V and 7 bases from J, leaving 16 bases between. As originally analysed: CDR3 was compared across clinicopathological groups, and the resulting differences were used to build a distant-metastasis classifier for papillary thyroid cancer. TCRdb re-analyzed the PCR reads through MiXCR. TCRdb, not the original authors, processed these V and J calls. There are 30,000 to 40,000 clones in the sample; roughly 36% occur only once, and 22% lies in the top ten. Prior to thyroid surgery, none of the patients had received any treatment.

The TCR sequence derives from a female donor with papillary thyroid cancer or a benign thyroid nodule (not recorded which). Some clones in this sample may be carry-over from other donors' samples. The sample was tumor tissue. The V call is TRBV15, the J call TRBJ1-6; a possible D gene is TRBD1 (6 bases). CDR3 sequence (DNA): TGTGCCACCAGACCTACAGGGATCGGAAATTCACCCCTCCACTTT. Translated, it gives CATRPTGIGNSPLHF.